The T cell receptor beta chain described here comes from a study of T cells in Graves' hyperthyroidism and ophthalmopathy. Clinical symptoms, serum thyroxine and TRAb, thyroid ultrasound and orbital computed tomography were used for the diagnoses. The CDR3 regions of TCR beta were amplified from RNA transcripts. HTBI primers drove first-round RT-PCR of the TCR CDR3. TCRdb itself ran the multiplex PCR reads through MiXCR, one entry per CDR3 protein. The sample has hundreds of thousands of distinct CDR3 sequences, over 40% seen once; the top ten hold less than 9%. This clonotype was recorded only once. Its antigen is unidentified. The CDR3 does not end in the conserved phenylalanine or tryptophan, so this is likely a read error. General study findings and limits: Stable hyperthyroidism was told apart from ophthalmopathy by a model built on 13 V-J features. The model predicted ophthalmopathy a median approximately 6 months before onset. Most clonotypes expanded in the thyroid (above 0.001) were also present in blood.

Source material: peripheral blood or thyroid tissue (not recorded which). This receptor was identified in an adult man with Graves' disease, either hyperthyroidism or ophthalmopathy (not recorded which).

The chain's CDR3 is CASSIPPPERNQPQHL. In nucleotides, the CDR3 is TGTGCCAGTAGTATACCACCTCCGGAGAGAAATCAGCCCCAGCATCTT. The chain combines TRBV19 with TRBJ1-5; D gene unclear. Germline values: CDR1 LNHDA, CDR2 SQIVND (reference sequence). Trimming pared 2 bases from V and 4 bases from J, leaving 15 bases between. This CDR3 is 16 amino acids long.